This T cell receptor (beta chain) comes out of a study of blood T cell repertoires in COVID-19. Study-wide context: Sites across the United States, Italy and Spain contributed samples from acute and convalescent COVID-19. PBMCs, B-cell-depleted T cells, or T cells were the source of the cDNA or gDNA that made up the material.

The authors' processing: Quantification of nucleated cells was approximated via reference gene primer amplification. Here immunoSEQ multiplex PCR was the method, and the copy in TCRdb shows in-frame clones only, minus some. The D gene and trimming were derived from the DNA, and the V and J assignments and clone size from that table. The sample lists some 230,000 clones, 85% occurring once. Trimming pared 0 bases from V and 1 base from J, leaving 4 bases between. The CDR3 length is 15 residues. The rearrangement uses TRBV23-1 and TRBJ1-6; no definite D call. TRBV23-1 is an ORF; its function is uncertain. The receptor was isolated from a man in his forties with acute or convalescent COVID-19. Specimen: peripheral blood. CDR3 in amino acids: CASSQSRSYNSPLHF. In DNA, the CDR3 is TGCGCCAGCAGTCAATCGAGGTCCTATAATTCACCCCTCCACTTT.